This T cell receptor beta chain was profiled in a study of blood T cell repertoires in COVID-19. The CDR3 sequence is 14 residues long. Germline-derived CDR1 and CDR2 are LNHDA and SQIVND (reference sequence). V was clipped by 7 bases and J by 4 bases, with 16 bases between them. Method: immunoSEQ multiplex PCR; TCRdb's copy keeps in-frame clones and lacks some. The table lists 150,000 to 200,000 clones, 80% to 90% of them singletons. The sequence was collected from a human donor in a cohort sampled during active COVID-19. V gene TRBV19 combines with J gene TRBJ1-1; TRBD1 might be the D (6 bases). The sequenced material came from peripheral blood. The DNA of the CDR3 is TGTGCCAGTACTAATAGGGGGGAGGGCACTGAAGCTTTCTTT. Translating it yields CASTNRGEGTEAFF.